In its sample, the clone carrying this TCR beta chain was seen once. This CDR3 is also generated by other DNA sequences in the sample. This sample is part of a study of blood T cell repertoires in COVID-19. Study summary: The origin of the acute and convalescent COVID-19 samples was the United States, Italy and Spain. PBMCs, B-cell-depleted T cells, or T cells were the source of the cDNA or gDNA that made up the material.

Sequencing used immunoSEQ multiplex PCR; TCRdb keeps in-frame clones, though not all of them. The sample gives around 140,000 clones, around 84% of which show up once; about 2.6% is in the top ten. The germline V gene encodes CDR1 SGHTA and CDR2 FQGNSA. The CDR3 has 14 residues. The junction had 0 bases not matched to a gene; V was cut back by 1 base and J by 4 bases. The sequence was obtained from a human donor with acute or convalescent COVID-19. The donor label of this sample is uncertain. The V call is TRBV7-2, the J call TRBJ1-5; 8 nucleotides match TRBD1. The sequencing input was peripheral blood. The CDR3 DNA reads as TGTGCCAGCAGCTTAGGACAGGGGAATCAGCCCCAGCATTTT. It specifies CASSLGQGNQPQHF.